This T cell receptor (beta chain) was identified during a study of blood T cell repertoires in COVID-19 (dated by TCRdb to about 2020). Some background on the complete study: Samples covering the acute and convalescent phases of COVID-19 were provided by collaborators in the United States, Italy and Spain. The material from the prospective study consisted of cDNA or gDNA derived from T cells, B-cell-depleted T cells, or PBMCs. The dataset comprised deeply sampled blood TCRbeta repertoires from subjects exposed to, actively infected with, or recovered from COVID-19. The repertoires were released in a freely available public database meant as a resource for research on the immune response to SARS-CoV-2. Samples came from the ongoing ImmuneRACE study (first 160 participants) plus 1,254 subjects from 6 global collaborators. Sample metadata almost always included a de-identified subject ID, COVID-19 status, age in years and sex. Where HLA class I and class II types were available, the types were taken from metadata supplied by the sample provider, not from assay-based typing. General conclusions and limits of the study: How much clinical and demographic metadata was included differed by source and by participant, and the metadata was provided uncurated.

TCRbeta CDR3 regions were amplified from genomic DNA using the immunoSEQ Assay, a bias-controlled multiplex PCR. Concerning the study's data processing: The number of nucleated cells in each sample was estimated from the amplification of reference gene primers within the assay. To quantify the absolute abundance of each unique TCRbeta CDR3 rearrangement, sequence reads were collapsed and filtered. For each sample, productive Simpson clonality was calculated as the square root of Simpson's diversity index over productive rearrangements. TCRdb holds this immuneACCESS table with in-frame rearrangements only. Some clones are missing; in checked studies, unresolved V genes explain under half, and the rest has no known cause. That table furnishes V, J and clone size, whereas the DNA furnished D and trimming. This sample gives approximately 180,000 clones in total; roughly 84% of them show up just once. The top ten constitute over 7.5% of the sample.

On this clone itself: The clone's antigen remains unknown. The input lacks base qualities; no much larger clone sits a single base away.

CDR1 and CDR2 were assigned from the germline V gene (reference sequence) as SGHAT and FQDESV. Ends trimmed: V by 3 bases, J by 3 bases; bases unmatched to a gene: 0. Reading from cysteine to phenylalanine, the CDR3 counts 13 amino acids. The retained sequence is limited to the CDR3, 39 bases, with the frame set at the first base. Whole blood was collected in K2EDTA tubes by collaborating institutions according to the institutions' own protocols. For TCRbeta analysis, collaborators shipped samples in one of three forms: frozen whole blood, isolated PBMCs, or DNA extracted from either of those sample types.

The sequence derives from a woman of 80 years or more with acute or convalescent COVID-19. The sequence links TRBV11-1 to TRBJ1-1, and 8 junctional nucleotides match TRBD1. The sample consisted of peripheral blood. The sequenced DNA is TGTGCCAGCAGCTTGACAGGGGACACTGAAGCTTTCTTT. It codes for CASSLTGDTEAFF.